This TCR beta chain was recovered during a study of cytomegalovirus exposure and HLA in healthy donors. Study-wide results and caveats: TCR sequences were mostly rare, though some public TCRs occurred in many donors.

Worth noting for this clone: No antigen is known for it.

Data came from immunoSEQ multiplex PCR; TCRdb stores just in-frame clones and leaves some out. The table records 35,000 to 40,000 clones, around 93% of them present only once. The CDR3 has 16 amino acids. Germline CDR1 LGHNA, CDR2 YNFKEQ. Trimming pared 0 bases from V and 2 bases from J, leaving 14 bases between. The material sequenced was PBMCs. This clonotype originated in a man younger than 35 in good health and CMV-seronegative. This chain connects TRBV4-2 to TRBJ2-7; the D is unclear. The CDR3 sequence is CASSQDMGEPPYEQYF. The CDR3 bases are TGTGCCAGCAGCCAAGATATGGGCGAACCCCCCTACGAGCAGTACTTC.